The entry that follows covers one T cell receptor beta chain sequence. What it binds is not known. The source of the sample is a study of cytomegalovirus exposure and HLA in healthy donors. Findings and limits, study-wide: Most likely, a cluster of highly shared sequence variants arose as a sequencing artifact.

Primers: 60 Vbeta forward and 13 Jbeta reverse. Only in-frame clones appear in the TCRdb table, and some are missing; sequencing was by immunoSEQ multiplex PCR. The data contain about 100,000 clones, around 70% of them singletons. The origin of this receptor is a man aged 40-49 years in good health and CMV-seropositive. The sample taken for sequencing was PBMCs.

CDR3 bases: TGTGCCAGCAGTGAGGGACAGGGGGGGACCCAGTACTTC. It translates to CASSEGQGGTQYF. V is TRBV6-1 and J is TRBJ2-5; TRBD1 matches at 11 bases. The germline gives CDR1 MNHNS, CDR2 SASEGT. Unmatched junction bases numbered 1, after V lost 3 bases and J lost 7 bases. The CDR3 consists of 13 residues.